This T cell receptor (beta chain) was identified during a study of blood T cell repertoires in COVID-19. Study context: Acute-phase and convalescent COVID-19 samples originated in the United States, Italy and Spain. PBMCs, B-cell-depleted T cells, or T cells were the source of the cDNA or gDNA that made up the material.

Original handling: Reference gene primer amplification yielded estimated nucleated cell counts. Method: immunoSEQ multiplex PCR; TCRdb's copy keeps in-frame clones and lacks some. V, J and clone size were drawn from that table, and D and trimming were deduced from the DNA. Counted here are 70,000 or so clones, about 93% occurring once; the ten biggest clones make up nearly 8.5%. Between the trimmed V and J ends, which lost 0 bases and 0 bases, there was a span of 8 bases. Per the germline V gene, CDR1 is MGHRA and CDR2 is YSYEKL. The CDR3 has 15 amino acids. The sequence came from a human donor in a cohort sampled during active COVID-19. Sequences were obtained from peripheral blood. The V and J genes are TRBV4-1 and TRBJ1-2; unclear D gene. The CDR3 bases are TGCGCCAGCAGCCAAGACCCGGGAGCTAACTATGGCTACACCTTC. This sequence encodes CASSQDPGANYGYTF.